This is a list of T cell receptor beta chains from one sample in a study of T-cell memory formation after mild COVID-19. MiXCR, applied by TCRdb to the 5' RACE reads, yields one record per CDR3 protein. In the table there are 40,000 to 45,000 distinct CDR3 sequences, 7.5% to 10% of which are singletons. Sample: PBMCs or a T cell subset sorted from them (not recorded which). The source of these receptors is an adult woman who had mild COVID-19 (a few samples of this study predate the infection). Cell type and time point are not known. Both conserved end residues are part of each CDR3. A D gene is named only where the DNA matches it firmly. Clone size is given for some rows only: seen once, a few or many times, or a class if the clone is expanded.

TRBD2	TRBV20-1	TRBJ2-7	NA	TGCAGTGCTAGAGATCGGCTAGCGGGGGGATTTTTTAGGGAGCAGTACTTC	CSARDRLAGGFFREQYF
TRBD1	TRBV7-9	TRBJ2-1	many	TGTGCCAGCAGATCCCGGGTCAGGGACAGGGAAGACAATGAGCAGTTCTTC	CASRSRVRDREDNEQFF
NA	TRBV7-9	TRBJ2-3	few	TGTGCCAGCAACGGGATGGCGTGGGATACGCAGTATTTT	CASNGMAWDTQYF
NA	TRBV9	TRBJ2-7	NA	TGTGCCAGCAGCCCGGCTCTTGGGGCCGAGCAGTACTTC	CASSPALGAEQYF
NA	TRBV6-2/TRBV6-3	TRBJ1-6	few	TGTGCCAGCAGTTACGGGCGGTCACCCCTCCACTTT	CASSYGRSPLHF
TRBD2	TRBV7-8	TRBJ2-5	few	TGTGCCAGCAGCTCGACAGCCTGGCGGGAGGGCCGTGAGACCCAGTACTTC	CASSSTAWREGRETQYF
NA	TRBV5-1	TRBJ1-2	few	TGCGCCAGCAGCCCGGACACGTCTGGCTACACCTTC	CASSPDTSGYTF
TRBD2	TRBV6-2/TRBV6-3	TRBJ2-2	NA	TGTGCCGGCTCCCGGACTAGCCGCTTTGACGGGGAGCTGTTTTTT	CAGSRTSRFDGELFF
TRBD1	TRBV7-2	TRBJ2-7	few	TGTGCCAGCAGCAGCCAGACAGGGGCGTCCTACGAGCAGTACTTC	CASSSQTGASYEQYF
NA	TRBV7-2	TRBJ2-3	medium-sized	TGTGCCAGCAGCTTAGCGAGTATGGATACGCAGTATTTT	CASSLASMDTQYF
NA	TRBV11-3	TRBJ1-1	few	TGTGCCAGCAGCTTAGATCGTCGGGCGGCCACGGAAGCTTTCTTT	CASSLDRRAATEAFF
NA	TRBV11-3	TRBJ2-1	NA	TGTGCCAGCAGCCTAGACAGGACCCCGGGCTATGAGCAGTTCTTC	CASSLDRTPGYEQFF
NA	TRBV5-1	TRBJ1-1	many	TGCGCCAGCAGTTGGTCCGGGGGGCAAACTGAAGCTTTCTTT	CASSWSGGQTEAFF
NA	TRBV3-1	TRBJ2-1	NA	TGTGCCAGCAGCCAAGTCTTTCGGAATAGTGAGCAGTTCTTC	CASSQVFRNSEQFF
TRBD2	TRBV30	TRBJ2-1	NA	TGTGCCTTATGTCAAGCGGGAACCTACAATGAGCAGTTCTTC	CALCQAGTYNEQFF
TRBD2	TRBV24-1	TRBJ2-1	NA	TGTGCCACCAGTGACCCTATTACTAGCGGGAGTTACAATGAGCAGTTCTTC	CATSDPITSGSYNEQFF
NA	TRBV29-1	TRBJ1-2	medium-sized	TGCAGCGTTGGGGGGATGAACTATGGCTACACCTTC	CSVGGMNYGYTF
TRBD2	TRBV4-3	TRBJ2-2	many	TGCGCCAGCAGCCAAGAAGGCGGGAGGGCCTTCGTTACCGGGGAGCTGTTTTTT	CASSQEGGRAFVTGELFF
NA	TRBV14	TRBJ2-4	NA	TGTGCCAGCAGCCAAGCACCTGGGAACATTCAGTACTTC	CASSQAPGNIQYF
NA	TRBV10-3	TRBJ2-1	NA	TGTGCCATCAGCAATAGCCGGCAGGCCTACAATGAGCAGTTCTTC	CAISNSRQAYNEQFF
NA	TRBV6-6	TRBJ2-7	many	TGTGCCAGCAGTAGGATCCGGGACGGATCCTACGAGCAGTACTTC	CASSRIRDGSYEQYF
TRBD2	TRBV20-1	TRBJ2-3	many	TGCAGTGCCCCTAAAGCGGGGGGAACAACCACAGATACGCAGTATTTT	CSAPKAGGTTTDTQYF
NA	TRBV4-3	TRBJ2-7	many	TGCGCCAGCAGCCAAGATTTTAGCACGGTCTACGAGCAGTACTTC	CASSQDFSTVYEQYF
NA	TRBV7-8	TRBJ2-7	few	TGTGCCAGCAGCCCTCAGGGGAACAGCTACGAGCAGTACTTC	CASSPQGNSYEQYF
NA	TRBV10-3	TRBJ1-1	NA	TGTGCCATCAGTCTAGACACAGGGATGAACACTGAAGCTTTCTTT	CAISLDTGMNTEAFF
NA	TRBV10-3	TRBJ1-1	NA	TGTGCCATCAGTCGCACAGGAAACACTGAAGCTTTCTTT	CAISRTGNTEAFF
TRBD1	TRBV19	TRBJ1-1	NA	TGTGCCAGTAGTCCAGGGGACAGGGGGTATGAAGCTTTCTTT	CASSPGDRGYEAFF
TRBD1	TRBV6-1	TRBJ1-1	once	TGTGCCAGCAGTGAGGGGACAGACTCGGCTGAAGCTTTCTTT	CASSEGTDSAEAFF
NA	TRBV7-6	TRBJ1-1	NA	TGTGCCAGCAGCTTAAGGATCGACACTGAAGCTTTCTTT	CASSLRIDTEAFF
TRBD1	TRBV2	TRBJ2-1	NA	TGTGCCAGCAGGTCGACAGGGATTTCCTACAATGAGCAGTTCTTC	CASRSTGISYNEQFF
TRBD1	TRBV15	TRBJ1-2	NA	TGTGCCACCAGCTTGCGACAGGGGAGCTTTGATGGCTACACCTTC	CATSLRQGSFDGYTF
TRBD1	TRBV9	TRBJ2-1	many	TGTGCCAGCAGCGTAGATGGACAGGGGAGGAATGAGCAGTTCTTC	CASSVDGQGRNEQFF
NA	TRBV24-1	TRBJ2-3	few	TGTGCCACCAGTGATTCGGGGGTTAGGACAGATACGCAGTATTTT	CATSDSGVRTDTQYF
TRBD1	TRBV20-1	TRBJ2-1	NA	TGCAGTGCGAGTCCGGGACAGGGCTTAGCAAGTGAGCAGTTCTTC	CSASPGQGLASEQFF
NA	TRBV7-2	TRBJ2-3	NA	TGTGCCAGCAGCTTCTTCACAGATACGCAGTATTTT	CASSFFTDTQYF
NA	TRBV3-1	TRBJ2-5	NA	TGTGCCAGCAATAAGGGCGAAGAGACCCAGTACTTC	CASNKGEETQYF
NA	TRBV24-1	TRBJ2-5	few	TGTGCCACCAGTGCCTCCCGGGCCCCCCAGTACTTC	CATSASRAPQYF
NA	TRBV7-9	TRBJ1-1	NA	TGTGCCAGCAGTTTTCTCGAGGGGGTGAACACTGAAGCTTTCTTT	CASSFLEGVNTEAFF
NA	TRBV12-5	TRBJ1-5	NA	TGTGCTAGTGGCGGATTCAATCAGCCCCAGCATTTT	CASGGFNQPQHF
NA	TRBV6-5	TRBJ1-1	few	TGTGCCAGCAAGACGGCCGGCGTAAACACTGAAGCTTTCTTT	CASKTAGVNTEAFF
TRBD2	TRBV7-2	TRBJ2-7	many	TGTGCCAGCAGCTTAAGGACTAGCGGTACCTACGAGCAGTACTTC	CASSLRTSGTYEQYF
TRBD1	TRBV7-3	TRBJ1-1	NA	TGTGCCAGCAGCTCAGCCGGGACAGGGAATGCTTTCTTT	CASSSAGTGNAFF